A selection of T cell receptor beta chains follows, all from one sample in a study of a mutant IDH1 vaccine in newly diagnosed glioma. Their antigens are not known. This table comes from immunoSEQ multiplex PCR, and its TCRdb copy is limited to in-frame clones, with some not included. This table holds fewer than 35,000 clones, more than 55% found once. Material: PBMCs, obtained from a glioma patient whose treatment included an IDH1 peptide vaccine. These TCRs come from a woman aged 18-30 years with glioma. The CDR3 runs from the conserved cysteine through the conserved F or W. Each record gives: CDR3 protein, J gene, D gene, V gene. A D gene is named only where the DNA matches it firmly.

CASSTDRGGYEQYF	TRBJ2-7	TRBD1	TRBV19
CASSIVTGSEAFF	TRBJ1-1	TRBD1	TRBV19
CSVVPSGISYNEQFF	TRBJ2-1	TRBD2	TRBV29-1
CASRSTYEQYF	TRBJ2-7	-	TRBV6-1
CASSESDSDNQPQHF	TRBJ1-5	-	TRBV25-1
CASSTPGAVGQPQHF	TRBJ1-5	-	TRBV19
CASSPQAGGTDTQYF	TRBJ2-3	TRBD2	TRBV7-9
CASSIVSGAGELFF	TRBJ2-2	-	TRBV27
CASSPSEILRLMSPFF	TRBJ2-1	-	TRBV18
CASSRASSGSYEQYF	TRBJ2-7	TRBD2	TRBV5-1
CASSASVSNQPQHF	TRBJ1-5	-	TRBV2
CASSPGNGANEKLFF	TRBJ1-4	-	TRBV5-1
CASSQGVSGPEQYF	TRBJ2-7	-	TRBV4-3
CSGGSGALAGELFF	TRBJ2-2	-	TRBV29-1
CASSPGTPNTEAFF	TRBJ1-1	-	TRBV14
CASSYFPGSTEAFF	TRBJ1-1	-	TRBV6-5
CALKQGSQPQHF	TRBJ1-5	-	TRBV30
CSARVGGYTF	TRBJ1-2	-	TRBV20-1
CASSYSIRESYEQYF	TRBJ2-7	-	TRBV6-5
CASSLAGRSNQPQHF	TRBJ1-5	-	TRBV7-2
CAWSLNSPLHF	TRBJ1-6	-	TRBV30
CASSLWGDEKLFF	TRBJ1-4	-	TRBV6-5
CASSYEPNTGELFF	TRBJ2-2	-	TRBV6-5
CASSFDRGYEQYF	TRBJ2-7	TRBD1	TRBV5-8
CASSLGHLSNQPQHF	TRBJ1-5	-	TRBV27
CASSLGTRSEEQYF	TRBJ2-7	TRBD2	TRBV5-1
CASSPLTGDQPQHF	TRBJ1-5	-	TRBV6-5
CASSSGLAGGPGYNEQFF	TRBJ2-1	TRBD2	TRBV7-8
CAFQQGAGLAFF	TRBJ1-1	TRBD1	TRBV30
CASSKIPGTGIPKNIQYF	TRBJ2-4	TRBD1	TRBV2
CASSLFSGRGNNEQFF	TRBJ2-1	TRBD2	TRBV11-2
CASSLKGQGYGYTF	TRBJ1-2	TRBD1	TRBV19
CASSFISYGYTF	TRBJ1-2	-	TRBV28
CASSQLADTQYF	TRBJ2-3	-	TRBV19
CASSGPNRGAGELFF	TRBJ2-2	TRBD1	TRBV2
CATRTAEETQYF	TRBJ2-5	-	TRBV7-9
CASKEGDHYNEQFF	TRBJ2-1	-	TRBV6-1
CASSLARDGYEQYF	TRBJ2-7	-	TRBV5-1
CASSLRETEAFF	TRBJ1-1	-	TRBV7-8
CASSVQGNYGYTF	TRBJ1-2	TRBD1	TRBV7-2
CASSLSREAPNEQFF	TRBJ2-1	TRBD2	TRBV27